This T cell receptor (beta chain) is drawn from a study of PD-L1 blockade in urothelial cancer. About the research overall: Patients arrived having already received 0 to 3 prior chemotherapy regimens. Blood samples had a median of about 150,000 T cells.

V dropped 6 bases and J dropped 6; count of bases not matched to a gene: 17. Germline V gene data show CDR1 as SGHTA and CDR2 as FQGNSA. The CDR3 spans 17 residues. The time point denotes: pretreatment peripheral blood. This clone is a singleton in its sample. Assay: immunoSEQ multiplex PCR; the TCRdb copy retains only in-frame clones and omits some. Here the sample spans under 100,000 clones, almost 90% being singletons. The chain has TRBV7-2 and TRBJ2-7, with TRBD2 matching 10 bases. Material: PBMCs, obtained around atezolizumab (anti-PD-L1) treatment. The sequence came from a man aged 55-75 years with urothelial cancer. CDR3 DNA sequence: TGTGCCAGCAGACCAGAGGCTAGCGGGAGAAGGTTGAGCGAGCAGTACTTC. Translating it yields CASRPEASGRRLSEQYF.